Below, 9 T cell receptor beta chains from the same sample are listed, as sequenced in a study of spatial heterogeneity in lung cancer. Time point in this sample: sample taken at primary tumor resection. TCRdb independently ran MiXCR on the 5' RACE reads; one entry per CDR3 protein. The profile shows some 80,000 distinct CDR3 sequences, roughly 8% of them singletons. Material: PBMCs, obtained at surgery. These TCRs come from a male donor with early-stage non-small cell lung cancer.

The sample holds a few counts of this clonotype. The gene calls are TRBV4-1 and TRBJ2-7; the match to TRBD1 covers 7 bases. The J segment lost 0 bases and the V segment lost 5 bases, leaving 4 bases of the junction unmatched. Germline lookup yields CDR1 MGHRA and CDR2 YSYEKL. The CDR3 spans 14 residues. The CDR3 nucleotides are TGCGCCAGCAGCTCGGCAGGGGGCTCCTACGAGCAGTACTTC. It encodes CASSSAGGSYEQYF.

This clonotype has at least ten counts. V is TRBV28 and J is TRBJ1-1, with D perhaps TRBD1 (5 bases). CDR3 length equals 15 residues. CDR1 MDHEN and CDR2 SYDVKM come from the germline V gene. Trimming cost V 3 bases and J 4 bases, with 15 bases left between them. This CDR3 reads CASSLPTAGSTEAFF. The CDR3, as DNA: TGTGCCAGCAGTTTGCCGACAGCTGGGAGCACTGAAGCTTTCTTT.

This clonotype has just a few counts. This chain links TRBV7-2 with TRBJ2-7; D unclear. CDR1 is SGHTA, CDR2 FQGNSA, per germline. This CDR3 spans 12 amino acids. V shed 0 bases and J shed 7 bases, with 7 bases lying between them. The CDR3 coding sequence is TGTGCCAGCAGCTTAGCTGCTGAGGAGCAGTACTTC. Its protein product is CASSLAAEEQYF. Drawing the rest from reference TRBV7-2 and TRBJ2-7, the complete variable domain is GAGVSQSPSNKVTEKGKDVELRCDPISGHTALYWYRQSLGQGLEFLIYFQGNSAPDKSGLPSDRFSAERTGGSVSTLTIQRTQQEDSAVYLCASSLAAEEQYFGPGTRLTVT.

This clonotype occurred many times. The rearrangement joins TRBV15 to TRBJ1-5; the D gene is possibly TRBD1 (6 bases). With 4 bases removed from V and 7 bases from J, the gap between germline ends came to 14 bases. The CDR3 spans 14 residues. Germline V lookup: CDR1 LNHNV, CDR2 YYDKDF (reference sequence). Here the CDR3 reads CATSTAGGRQPQHF. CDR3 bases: TGTGCCACCAGCACAGCCGGGGGCCGCCAGCCCCAGCATTTT.

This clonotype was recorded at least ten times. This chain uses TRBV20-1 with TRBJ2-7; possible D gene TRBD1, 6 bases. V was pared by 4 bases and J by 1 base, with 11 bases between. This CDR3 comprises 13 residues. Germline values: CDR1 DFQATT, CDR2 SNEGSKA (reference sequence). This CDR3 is CSATDRFSYEQYF. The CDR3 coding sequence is TGCAGTGCTACCGACAGGTTTTCCTACGAGCAGTACTTC.

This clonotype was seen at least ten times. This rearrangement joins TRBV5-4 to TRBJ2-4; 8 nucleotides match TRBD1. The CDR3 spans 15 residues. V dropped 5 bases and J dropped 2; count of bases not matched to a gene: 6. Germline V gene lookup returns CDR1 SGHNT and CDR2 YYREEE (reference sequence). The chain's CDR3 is CASSSTGVSKNIQYF. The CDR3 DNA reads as TGTGCCAGCAGTTCGACAGGGGTTTCCAAAAACATTCAGTACTTC. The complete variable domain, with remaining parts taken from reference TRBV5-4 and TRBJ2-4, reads ETGVTQSPTHLIKTRGQQVTLRCSSQSGHNTVSWYQQALGQGPQFIFQYYREEENGRGNFPPRFSGLQFPNYSSELNVNALELDDSALYLCASSSTGVSKNIQYFGAGTRLSVL.

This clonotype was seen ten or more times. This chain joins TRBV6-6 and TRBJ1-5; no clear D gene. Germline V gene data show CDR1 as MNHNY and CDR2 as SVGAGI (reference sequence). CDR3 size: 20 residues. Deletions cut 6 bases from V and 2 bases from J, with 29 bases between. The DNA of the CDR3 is TGTGCCAGCAGCCGAAAGGGAGGAGTGACGGCCCTGTGGGGCAATCAGCCCCAGCATTTT. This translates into CASSRKGGVTALWGNQPQHF.

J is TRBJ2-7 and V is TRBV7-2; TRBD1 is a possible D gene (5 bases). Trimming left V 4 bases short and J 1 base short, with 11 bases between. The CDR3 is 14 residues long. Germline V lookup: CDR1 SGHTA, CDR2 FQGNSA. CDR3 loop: CASSSPGHSYEQYF. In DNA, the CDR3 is TGTGCCAGCAGCTCCCCCGGACATTCCTACGAGCAGTACTTC.

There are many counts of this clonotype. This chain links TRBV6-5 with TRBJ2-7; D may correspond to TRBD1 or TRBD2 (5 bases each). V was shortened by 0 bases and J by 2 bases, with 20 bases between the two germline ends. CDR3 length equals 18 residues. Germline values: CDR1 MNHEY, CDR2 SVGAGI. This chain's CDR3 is CASSYSSLGTSEAYEQYF. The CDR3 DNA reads TGTGCCAGCAGTTACTCGTCCTTAGGGACCTCCGAAGCCTACGAGCAGTACTTC.